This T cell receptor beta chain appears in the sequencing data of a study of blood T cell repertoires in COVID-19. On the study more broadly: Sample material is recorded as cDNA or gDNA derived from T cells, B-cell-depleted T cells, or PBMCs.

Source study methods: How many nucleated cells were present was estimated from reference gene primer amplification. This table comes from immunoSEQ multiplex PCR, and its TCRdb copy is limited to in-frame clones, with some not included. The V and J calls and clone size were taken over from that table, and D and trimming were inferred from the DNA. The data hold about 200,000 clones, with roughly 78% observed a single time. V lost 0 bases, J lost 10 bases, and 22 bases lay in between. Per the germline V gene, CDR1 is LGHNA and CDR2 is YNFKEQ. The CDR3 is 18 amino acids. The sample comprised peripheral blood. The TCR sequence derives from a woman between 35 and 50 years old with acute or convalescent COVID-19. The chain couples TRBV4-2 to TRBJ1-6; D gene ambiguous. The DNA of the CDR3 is TGTGCCAGCAGCCAAGAGCCGCCCACGGGGAACGTTGTGTCACCCCTCCACTTT. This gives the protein CASSQEPPTGNVVSPLHF.